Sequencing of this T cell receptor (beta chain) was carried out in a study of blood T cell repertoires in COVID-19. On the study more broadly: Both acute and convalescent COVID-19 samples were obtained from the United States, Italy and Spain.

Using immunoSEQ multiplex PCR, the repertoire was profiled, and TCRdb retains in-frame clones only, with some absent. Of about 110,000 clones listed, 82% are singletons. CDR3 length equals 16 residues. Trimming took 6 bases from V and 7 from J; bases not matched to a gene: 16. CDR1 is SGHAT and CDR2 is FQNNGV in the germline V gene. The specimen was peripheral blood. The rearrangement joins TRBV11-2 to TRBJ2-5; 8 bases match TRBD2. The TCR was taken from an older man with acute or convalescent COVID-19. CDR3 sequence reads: CASRLNPGAGVGTQYF. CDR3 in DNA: TGTGCCAGCAGACTAAACCCTGGAGCGGGAGTGGGGACCCAGTACTTC.